This T cell receptor (beta chain) is from a study of cytomegalovirus exposure and HLA in healthy donors. These donors counted as nominally healthy when sampled, but unrecorded immune exposures were likely. The PCR ran on 60 Vbeta and 13 Jbeta primers. Some clones are missing from TCRdb's copy, which holds only in-frame ones; the method was immunoSEQ multiplex PCR. This repertoire shows about 190,000 clones, 75% to 85% found once; its top ten account for around 1.9%. Study outcomes and limitations: In a later analysis, across HLA loci, associated TCR counts were highest for DRB1, lowest for HLA-C. After further analysis at a later stage, 16,951 TCR beta sequences were associated with HLA alleles at 0.05 false discovery rate. Trimming of TCR beta V- and J-genes showed a link, identified in a later analysis, to a missense DCLRE1C variant.

Germline V gene sequence: CDR1 SGDLS, CDR2 YYNGEE. The CDR3 runs to 12 residues. Trimming took off 0 bases at V and 10 bases at J, with 8 bases between the two ends. As regards this clone: Its antigen is unidentified.

Sequencing was carried out using PBMCs. The V call is TRBV9, the J call TRBJ2-1; the D gene is possibly TRBD2 (6 bases). This TCR derives from a woman under 30 in good health and CMV-seropositive. Here the CDR3 DNA reads TGTGCCAGCAGCGTAGCTCGGGGGGAGCAGTTCTTC. Translating it yields CASSVARGEQFF.